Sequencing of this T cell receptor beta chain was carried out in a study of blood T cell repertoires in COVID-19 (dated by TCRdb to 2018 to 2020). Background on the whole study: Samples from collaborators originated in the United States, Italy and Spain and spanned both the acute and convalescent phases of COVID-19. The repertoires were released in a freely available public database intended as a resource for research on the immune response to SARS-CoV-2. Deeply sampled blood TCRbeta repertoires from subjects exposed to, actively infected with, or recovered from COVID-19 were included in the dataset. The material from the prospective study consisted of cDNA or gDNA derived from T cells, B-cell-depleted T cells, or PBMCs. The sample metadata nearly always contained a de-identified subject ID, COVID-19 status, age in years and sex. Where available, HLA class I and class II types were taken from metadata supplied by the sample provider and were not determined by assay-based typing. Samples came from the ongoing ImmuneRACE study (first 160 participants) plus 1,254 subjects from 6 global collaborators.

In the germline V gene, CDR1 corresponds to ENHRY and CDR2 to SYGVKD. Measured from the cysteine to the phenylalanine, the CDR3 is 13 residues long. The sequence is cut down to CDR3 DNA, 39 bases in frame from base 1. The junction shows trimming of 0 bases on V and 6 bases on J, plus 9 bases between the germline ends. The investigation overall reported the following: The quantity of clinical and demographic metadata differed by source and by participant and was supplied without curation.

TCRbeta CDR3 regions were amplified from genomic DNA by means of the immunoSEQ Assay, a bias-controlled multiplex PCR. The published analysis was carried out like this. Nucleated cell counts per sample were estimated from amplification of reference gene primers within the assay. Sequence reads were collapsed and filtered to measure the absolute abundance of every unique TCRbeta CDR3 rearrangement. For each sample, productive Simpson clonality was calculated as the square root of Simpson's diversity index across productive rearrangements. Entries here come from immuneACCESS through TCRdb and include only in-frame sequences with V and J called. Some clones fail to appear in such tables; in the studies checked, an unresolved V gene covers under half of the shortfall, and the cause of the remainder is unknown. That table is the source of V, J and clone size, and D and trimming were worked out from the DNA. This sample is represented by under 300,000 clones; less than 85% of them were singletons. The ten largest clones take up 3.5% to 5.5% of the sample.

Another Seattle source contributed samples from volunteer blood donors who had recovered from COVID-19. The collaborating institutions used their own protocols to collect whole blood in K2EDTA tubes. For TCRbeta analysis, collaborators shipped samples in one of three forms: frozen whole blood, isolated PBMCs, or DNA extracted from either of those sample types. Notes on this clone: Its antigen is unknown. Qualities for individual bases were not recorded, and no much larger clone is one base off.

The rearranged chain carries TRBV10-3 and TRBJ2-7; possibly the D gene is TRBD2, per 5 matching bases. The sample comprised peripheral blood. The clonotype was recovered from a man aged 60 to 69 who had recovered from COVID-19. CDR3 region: CAISESRLAEQYF. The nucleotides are TGTGCCATCAGTGAGTCGAGGCTAGCCGAGCAGTACTTC.